The subject of this entry is one TCR beta chain. The antigen remains undetermined. The sample originates from a study of cytotoxic CD8 clonotypes in ibrutinib-treated CLL. Findings of the study overall: Public clonotypes, rarely seen, contracted or held steady on treatment. Sustained-remission and progressing patients were not sampled at matched times. Patients had baseline clonality above age-matched healthy donors, and this clonality moved with circulating CD8+ T-cell counts.

Sequencing was designed to attain a depth spanning 1 in 200,000 to 1 in 1 million T cells. Measured with immunoSEQ multiplex PCR; TCRdb has only the in-frame clones, and not every one. The sample shows 200,000 to 250,000 clones, 70% of them seen only once. The V gene end was trimmed by 0 bases and the J gene end by 3 bases; junction bases not matched to a gene: 8. The germline V gene has CDR1 SGHNT and CDR2 YYREEE (reference sequence). This CDR3 is 17 amino acids long. The rearrangement links TRBV5-4 to TRBJ2-1, with 8 bases identical to TRBD2. The sample in question was PBMCs, obtained after 24 months of ibrutinib treatment. The TCR sequence derives from a human donor with chronic lymphocytic leukemia. CDR3 sequence (DNA): TGTGCCAGCAGCTTGGAGGTTAGTCTAGCGGGCTACAATGAGCAGTTCTTC. Protein: CASSLEVSLAGYNEQFF.